These T cell receptor beta chains were read from a single sample in a study of radiation and T cells in renal cell carcinoma. Data came from immunoSEQ multiplex PCR; TCRdb stores just in-frame clones and leaves some out. This sample has some 97,000 clones, with 75% to 85% found just once. The starting material was blood, obtained from a patient whose treatment included radiotherapy and nephrectomy. The receptors come from a man in his fifties or sixties with renal cell carcinoma. Each CDR3 is given with its conserved first and last residue. A D gene is named only where the DNA matches it firmly. Expanded clones are given a class, and other clones once, few, many or no size at all.

len,d_gene,abundance,v_gene,j_gene,CDR3aa,CDR3nt
16,TRBD1,.,TRBV19,TRBJ2-7,CASSVHPGQGPGEQYF,TGTGCCAGTAGTGTTCATCCGGGACAGGGGCCTGGGGAGCAGTACTTC
18,.,.,TRBV10-1,TRBJ1-6,CASSCALGQSSYNSPLHF,TGCGCCAGCAGTTGCGCCCTCGGTCAGAGCTCCTATAATTCACCCCTCCACTTT
14,.,.,TRBV19,TRBJ2-1,CASSTPGLANEQFF,TGTGCCAGTAGTACCCCCGGGCTAGCCAATGAGCAGTTCTTC
14,.,.,TRBV11-1,TRBJ2-1,CASSLNRGGDEQFF,TGTGCCAGCAGCTTAAACAGGGGAGGCGATGAGCAGTTCTTC
14,TRBD1,.,TRBV30,TRBJ1-1,CAWSFTGGRTEAFF,TGTGCCTGGTCTTTTACAGGGGGCAGGACTGAAGCTTTCTTT
18,.,.,TRBV7-8,TRBJ2-3,CASSLAGVSGFSADTQYF,TGTGCCAGCAGCTTAGCGGGGGTCAGCGGGTTCTCGGCGGATACGCAGTATTTT
14,.,.,TRBV5-6,TRBJ2-7,CASSLGLTFYEQYF,TGTGCCAGCAGCCTGGGACTTACGTTTTACGAGCAGTACTTC
12,.,.,TRBV5-1,TRBJ2-7,CASSPRGSEQYF,TGCGCCAGCAGCCCCCGGGGGAGCGAGCAGTACTTC
14,.,.,TRBV28,TRBJ2-7,CASSWTQSSYEQYF,TGTGCCAGCAGTTGGACTCAGAGCTCCTACGAGCAGTACTTC
14,.,.,TRBV27,TRBJ1-2,CASSLTPGEGGYTF,TGTGCCAGCAGTCTAACCCCCGGGGAAGGTGGCTACACCTTC
14,.,.,TRBV7-2,TRBJ1-5,CASSQRSTHGPQHF,TGTGCCAGCAGCCAAAGATCCACCCACGGGCCCCAGCATTTT
18,TRBD2,.,TRBV4-1,TRBJ2-1,CASSHRLSPAGGYNEQFF,TGCGCCAGCAGCCACCGACTGTCCCCTGCGGGAGGATACAATGAGCAGTTCTTC
13,.,.,TRBV27,TRBJ1-1,CASSLVANTEAFF,TGTGCCAGCAGTTTAGTAGCGAACACTGAAGCTTTCTTT
14,TRBD1,.,TRBV18,TRBJ2-7,CASSPGTGSYEQYF,TGTGCCAGCTCACCCGGGACAGGGTCCTACGAGCAGTACTTC
13,TRBD1,few,TRBV2,TRBJ1-1,CASIFDRDTEAFF,TGTGCCAGCATTTTTGACAGGGACACTGAAGCTTTCTTT
13,.,.,TRBV28,TRBJ2-5,CASKGRNQETQYF,TGTGCCAGCAAGGGCAGGAACCAAGAGACCCAGTACTTC
10,.,.,TRBV29-1,TRBJ1-1,CSVVITEAFF,TGCAGCGTTGTGATCACTGAAGCTTTCTTT
15,.,.,TRBV15,TRBJ2-5,CATSRDPGAQETQYF,TGTGCCACCAGCAGAGATCCGGGGGCCCAAGAGACCCAGTACTTC
13,.,once,TRBV27,TRBJ2-2,CASRDEVAGELFF,TGTGCCAGCAGGGACGAAGTCGCCGGGGAGCTGTTTTTT
13,.,.,TRBV18,TRBJ2-4,CASSPLDLNIQYF,TGTGCCAGCTCACCATTGGACCTCAACATTCAGTACTTC
13,.,.,TRBV29-1,TRBJ2-6,CSVGRSGANVLTF,TGCAGCGTTGGACGCTCTGGGGCCAACGTCCTGACTTTC
15,TRBD1,.,TRBV28,TRBJ2-7,CASRYSGGVGYEQYF,TGTGCCAGCAGATATTCAGGGGGAGTGGGGTACGAGCAGTACTTC
13,.,few,TRBV5-1,TRBJ1-1,CASSRDISTEAFF,TGCGCCAGCAGCAGAGACATATCCACTGAAGCTTTCTTT
13,TRBD1,many,TRBV28,TRBJ1-1,CASWTGGNTEAFF,TGTGCCAGCTGGACAGGGGGTAACACTGAAGCTTTCTTT
15,.,.,TRBV4-3,TRBJ2-5,CASSQLLGGAETQYF,TGCGCCAGCAGCCAACTACTAGGGGGGGCGGAGACCCAGTACTTC
14,.,.,TRBV7-6,TRBJ2-7,CASSFLGGASEQYF,TGTGCCAGCAGCTTCCTTGGAGGGGCTTCCGAGCAGTACTTC
15,.,.,TRBV13,TRBJ2-7,CASSLEGRYAREQYF,TGTGCCAGCAGCTTAGAGGGGCGGTATGCTAGGGAGCAGTACTTC
14,.,.,TRBV27,TRBJ2-4,CASSLGGAKNIQYF,TGTGCCAGCAGTTTAGGCGGGGCCAAAAACATTCAGTACTTC
11,.,.,TRBV29-1,TRBJ2-4,CSVVNQAVQYF,TGCAGCGTTGTGAATCAGGCAGTTCAGTACTTC
13,.,.,TRBV7-6,TRBJ2-1,CASSLAEAGEQFF,TGTGCCAGCAGCTTAGCGGAAGCGGGTGAGCAGTTCTTC
17,.,.,TRBV4-2,TRBJ2-1,CASSQGTLLSVADEQFF,TGTGCCAGCAGCCAAGGCACCTTATTGTCAGTGGCGGATGAGCAGTTCTTC
17,.,.,TRBV21-1,TRBJ1-3,CASSKVGPAKSGNTIYF,TGTGCCAGCAGCAAAGTCGGTCCGGCCAAGTCTGGAAACACCATATATTTT
13,.,.,TRBV21-1,TRBJ1-2,CASSKEGPYGYTF,TGTGCCAGCAGCAAAGAGGGCCCCTATGGCTACACCTTC
14,.,once,TRBV2,TRBJ1-1,CASSGGRLNTEAFF,TGTGCCAGCTCGGGGGGGCGGCTGAACACTGAAGCTTTCTTT
15,.,.,TRBV7-8,TRBJ2-4,CASSLLGQDGNIQYF,TGTGCCAGCAGCTTATTGGGCCAGGATGGAAACATTCAGTACTTC
15,.,.,TRBV9,TRBJ2-1,CASSVAFLQGNEQFF,TGTGCCAGCAGCGTAGCCTTTTTACAGGGCAATGAGCAGTTCTTC
15,TRBD1,once,TRBV11-1,TRBJ2-7,CASSSGDRRTYEQYF,TGTGCCAGCAGCTCAGGGGACAGGAGGACCTACGAGCAGTACTTC
17,.,.,TRBV6-4,TRBJ2-6,CASSRDGGNSGANVLTF,TGTGCCAGCAGTAGGGACGGAGGGAACTCTGGGGCCAACGTCCTGACTTTC
14,.,.,TRBV5-5,TRBJ2-6,CASERVSGANVLTF,TGTGCCAGCGAAAGGGTCTCTGGGGCCAACGTCCTGACTTTC
17,.,.,TRBV6-1,TRBJ2-2,CASSEATGPANTGELFF,TGTGCCAGCAGTGAAGCTACAGGGCCAGCGAACACCGGGGAGCTGTTTTTT
16,.,.,TRBV14,TRBJ1-3,CASSPRGGPGGNTIYF,TGTGCCAGCAGCCCCCGAGGGGGGCCGGGAGGAAACACCATATATTTT
14,.,.,TRBV19,TRBJ1-2,CASRAVGDTYGYTF,TGTGCCAGCCGGGCGGTGGGGGACACCTATGGCTACACCTTC
14,TRBD2,.,TRBV28,TRBJ2-1,CASSPSGSYNEQFF,TGTGCCAGCAGTCCGAGCGGGAGCTACAATGAGCAGTTCTTC
17,.,.,TRBV5-1,TRBJ2-5,CASSSISGAGVGETQYF,TGCGCCAGCAGCTCCATCTCTGGGGCAGGGGTGGGAGAGACCCAGTACTTC
13,.,.,TRBV5-1,TRBJ2-3,CASSLRRTDTQYF,TGCGCCAGCAGCTTGCGGCGCACAGATACGCAGTATTTT
14,TRBD1,.,TRBV4-2,TRBJ1-5,CASSQEQGSQPQHF,TGTGCCAGCAGCCAAGAACAGGGGAGTCAGCCCCAGCATTTT
14,TRBD1,.,TRBV10-1,TRBJ2-3,CASSSRQGPDTQYF,TGCGCCAGCAGTTCACGACAGGGCCCAGATACGCAGTATTTT
15,.,.,TRBV5-3,TRBJ2-3,CARSLKASGPDTQYF,TGTGCCAGAAGCTTGAAGGCAAGCGGACCAGATACGCAGTATTTT
14,TRBD1,few,TRBV6-5,TRBJ1-6,CASSYDRGNSPLHF,TGTGCCAGCAGTTACGACAGGGGGAATTCACCCCTCCACTTT
14,TRBD2,.,TRBV11-2,TRBJ2-1,CASSRTSWYNEQFF,TGTGCCAGCAGCAGGACTAGCTGGTACAATGAGCAGTTCTTC
21,.,.,TRBV27,TRBJ2-1,CASSLLRNWAIFPSSYNEQFF,TGTGCCAGCAGTTTATTGAGGAATTGGGCTATTTTCCCGAGCTCCTACAATGAGCAGTTCTTC
18,TRBD1,.,TRBV14,TRBJ2-1,CASSQDLRRGQGLNEQFF,TGTGCCAGCAGCCAAGATCTGAGGAGGGGACAGGGGCTAAATGAGCAGTTCTTC
16,TRBD2,.,TRBV10-2,TRBJ2-7,CASSRTSGTHSYEQYF,TGCGCCAGCAGTCGGACTAGCGGGACCCACTCCTACGAGCAGTACTTC